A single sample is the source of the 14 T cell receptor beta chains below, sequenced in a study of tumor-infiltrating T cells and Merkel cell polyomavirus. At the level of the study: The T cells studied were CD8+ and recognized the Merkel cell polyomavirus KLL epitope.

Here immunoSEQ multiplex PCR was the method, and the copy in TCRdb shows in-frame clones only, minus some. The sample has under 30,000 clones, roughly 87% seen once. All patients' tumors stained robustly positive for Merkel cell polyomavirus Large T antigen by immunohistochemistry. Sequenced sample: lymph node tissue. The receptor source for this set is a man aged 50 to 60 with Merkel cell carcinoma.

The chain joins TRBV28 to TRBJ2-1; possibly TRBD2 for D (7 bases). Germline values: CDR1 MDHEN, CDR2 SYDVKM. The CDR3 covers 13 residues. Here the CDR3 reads CASGGEGYNEQFF. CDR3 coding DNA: TGTGCATCGGGGGGCGAGGGCTACAATGAGCAGTTCTTC.

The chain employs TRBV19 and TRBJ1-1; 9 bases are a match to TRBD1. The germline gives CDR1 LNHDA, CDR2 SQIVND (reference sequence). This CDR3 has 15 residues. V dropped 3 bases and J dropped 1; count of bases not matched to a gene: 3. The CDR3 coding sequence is TGTGCCAGTAGTATGGCGACAGGGGGGAACACTGAAGCTTTCTTT. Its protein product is CASSMATGGNTEAFF.

This CDR3 reads CASSITGQIVSNQPQHF. Written as DNA, the CDR3 is TGTGCCAGTAGTATAACGGGACAAATAGTTAGCAATCAGCCCCAGCATTTT. The chain carries TRBV19 and TRBJ1-5; a possible D gene is TRBD1 (6 bases). The CDR3 sequence is 17 residues long. Trimming shortened V by 2 bases and J by 0 bases, and 14 bases separated the two germline ends. Germline V gene lookup returns CDR1 LNHDA and CDR2 SQIVND (reference sequence).

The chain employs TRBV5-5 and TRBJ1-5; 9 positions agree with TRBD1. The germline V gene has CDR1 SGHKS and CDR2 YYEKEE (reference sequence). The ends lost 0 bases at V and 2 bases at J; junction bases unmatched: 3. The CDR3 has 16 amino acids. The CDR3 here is CASSLGTGGGNQPQHF. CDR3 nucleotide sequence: TGTGCCAGCAGCTTGGGAACAGGGGGCGGCAATCAGCCCCAGCATTTT.

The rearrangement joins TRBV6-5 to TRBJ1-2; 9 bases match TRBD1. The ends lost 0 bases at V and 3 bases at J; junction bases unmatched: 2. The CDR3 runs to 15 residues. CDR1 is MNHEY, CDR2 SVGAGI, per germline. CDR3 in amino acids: CASSYSTGGHYGYTF. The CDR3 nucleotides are TGTGCCAGCAGTTACTCGACAGGGGGTCACTATGGCTACACCTTC.

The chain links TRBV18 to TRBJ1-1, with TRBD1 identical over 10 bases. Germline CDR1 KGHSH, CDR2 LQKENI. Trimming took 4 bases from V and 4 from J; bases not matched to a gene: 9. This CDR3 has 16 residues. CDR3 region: CASSLKTDRGSTEAFF. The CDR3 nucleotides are TGTGCCAGCTCACTAAAGACGGACAGGGGGTCCACTGAAGCTTTCTTT.

CDR3 bases: TGTGCCAGCAGCTTACGGGGGGGGACAGATACGCAGTATTTT. This translates into CASSLRGGTDTQYF. V and J are TRBV11-1 and TRBJ2-3, with 8 bases identical to TRBD2. CDR1 and CDR2 (germline): SGHAT, FQDESV (reference sequence). CDR3 length: 14 amino acids. J gave up 3 bases and V 2 bases, and 1 base lay outside the gene matches.

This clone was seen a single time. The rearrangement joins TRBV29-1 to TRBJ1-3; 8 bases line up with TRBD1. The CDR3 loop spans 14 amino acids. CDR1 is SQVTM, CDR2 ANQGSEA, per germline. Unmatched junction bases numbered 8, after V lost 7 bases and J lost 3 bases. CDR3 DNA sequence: TGCAGCGCCGCTACAGGGGGACTTGGAAACACCATATATTTT. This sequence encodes CSAATGGLGNTIYF.

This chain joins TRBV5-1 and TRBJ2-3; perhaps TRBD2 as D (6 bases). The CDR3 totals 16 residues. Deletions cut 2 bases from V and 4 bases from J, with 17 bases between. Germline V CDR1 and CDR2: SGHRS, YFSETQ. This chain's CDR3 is CASSFGGSLASDTQYF. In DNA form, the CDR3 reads TGCGCCAGCAGCTTCGGGGGTAGTCTGGCCTCAGATACGCAGTATTTT.

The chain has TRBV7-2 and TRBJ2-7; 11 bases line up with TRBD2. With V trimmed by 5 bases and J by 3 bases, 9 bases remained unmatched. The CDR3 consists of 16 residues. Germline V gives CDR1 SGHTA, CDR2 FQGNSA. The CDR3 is CASSPGLAAWGYEQYF. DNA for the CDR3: TGTGCCAGCAGCCCGGGACTAGCGGCTTGGGGCTACGAGCAGTACTTC.

DNA of the CDR3: TGCGCCAGCAGCTTGTACGCGGGACAGCAAGAGACCCAGTACTTC. Its protein product is CASSLYAGQQETQYF. V is TRBV5-1 and J is TRBJ2-5, with D maybe TRBD1 (7 bases). This CDR3 spans 15 amino acids. The V and J ends lost 1 base and 2 bases respectively, with 12 bases between them. Germline-derived CDR1 and CDR2 are SGHRS and YFSETQ. Combining the CDR3 with reference TRBV5-1 and TRBJ2-5 gives the whole variable domain KAGVTQTPRYLIKTRGQQVTLSCSPISGHRSVSWYQQTPGQGLQFLFEYFSETQRNKGNFPGRFSGRQFSNSRSEMNVSTLELGDSALYLCASSLYAGQQETQYFGPGTRLLVL.

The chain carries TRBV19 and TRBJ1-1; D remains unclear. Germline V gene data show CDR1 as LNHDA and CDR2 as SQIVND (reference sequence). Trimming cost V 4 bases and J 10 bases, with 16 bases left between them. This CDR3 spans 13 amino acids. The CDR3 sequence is CASSTQYGVGAFF. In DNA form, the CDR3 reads TGTGCCAGTAGTACCCAGTACGGAGTCGGAGCTTTCTTT.

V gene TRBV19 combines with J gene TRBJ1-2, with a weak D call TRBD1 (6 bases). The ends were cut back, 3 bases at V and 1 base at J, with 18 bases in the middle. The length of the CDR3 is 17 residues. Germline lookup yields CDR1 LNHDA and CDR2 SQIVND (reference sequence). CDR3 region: CASSIPLTGQVNYGYTF. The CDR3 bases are TGTGCCAGTAGTATCCCTCTAACAGGGCAGGTTAACTATGGCTACACCTTC.

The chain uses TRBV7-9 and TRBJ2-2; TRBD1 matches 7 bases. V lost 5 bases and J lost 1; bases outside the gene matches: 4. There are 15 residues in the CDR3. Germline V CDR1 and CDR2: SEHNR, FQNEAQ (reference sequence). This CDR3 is CASSPQGRNTGELFF. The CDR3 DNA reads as TGTGCCAGCAGCCCACAGGGGAGGAACACCGGGGAGCTGTTTTTT.